The next 32 T cell receptor beta chains were all read from a single sample in a study of blood T cell repertoires in COVID-19. TCRdb's copy holds only in-frame clones and misses some; the assay was immunoSEQ multiplex PCR. Altogether roughly 180,000 clones are present, 82% being singletons, with the ten largest covering over 9.5%. Input material: peripheral blood. The source is a woman older than 75 with active or convalescent COVID-19.

This clone was detected once. V and J are TRBV30 and TRBJ1-1, with D tentatively TRBD1 (5 bases). V was cut by 3 bases and J by 7 bases, with 9 bases left in between. The CDR3 extends over 11 amino acids. Germline V gene sequence: CDR1 GTSNPN, CDR2 SVGIG (reference sequence). CDR3 sequence (DNA): TGTGCCTGGAGGGGGCTAGGTGAAGCTTTCTTT. This encodes CAWRGLGEAFF.

The chain carries TRBV19 and TRBJ1-4, with a possible D match to TRBD1 (5 bases). The length of the CDR3 is 16 residues. V was shortened by 5 bases and J by 0 bases, with 13 bases between the two germline ends. The germline V gene encodes CDR1 LNHDA and CDR2 SQIVND (reference sequence). CDR3 protein: CASSSLRGSTNEKLFF. In DNA form, the CDR3 reads TGTGCCAGTAGTTCACTACGGGGGTCAACTAATGAAAAACTGTTTTTT.

This chain uses TRBV9 with TRBJ2-5, with 8 bases aligning to TRBD2. The germline V gene encodes CDR1 SGDLS and CDR2 YYNGEE. V dropped 4 bases and J dropped 0; count of bases not matched to a gene: 5. There are 15 residues in the CDR3. CDR3 sequence (DNA): TGTGCCAGCAGCTCCTCAGCGGGGGACCAAGAGACCCAGTACTTC. Protein product: CASSSSAGDQETQYF. The whole variable domain, remainder taken from reference TRBV9 and TRBJ2-5, is DSGVTQTPKHLITATGQRVTLRCSPRSGDLSVYWYQQSLDQGLQFLIQYYNGEERAKGNILERFSAQQFPDLHSELNLSSLELGDSALYFCASSSSAGDQETQYFGPGTRLLVL.

The chain links TRBV15 to TRBJ1-2; D is undetermined. The CDR3 is made up of 15 amino acids. Germline V lookup: CDR1 LNHNV, CDR2 YYDKDF (reference sequence). V shed 1 base and J shed 0 bases, with 9 bases lying between them. CDR3 DNA: TGTGCCACCAGCAGAGTGTGGGAGACTAACTATGGCTACACCTTC. Protein sequence: CATSRVWETNYGYTF.

The chain uses TRBV4-1 and TRBJ2-1; D might be TRBD2 (6 bases). The CDR3 length is 13 residues. From germline, CDR1 is MGHRA and CDR2 YSYEKL. Trimming shortened V by 2 bases and J by 13 bases, and 15 bases separated the two germline ends. The CDR3 sequence: CASSQSGTPRQFF. CDR3 sequence (DNA): TGCGCCAGCAGCCAATCCGGGACTCCTAGACAGTTCTTC.

The chain links TRBV5-1 to TRBJ2-2; possibly TRBD2 for D (6 bases). Germline CDR1 is SGHRS and CDR2 is YFSETQ. Between the trimmed V and J ends, which lost 4 bases and 2 bases, there was a span of 18 bases. The CDR3 sequence is 17 residues long. CDR3 in amino acids: CASSPQKGGTNTGELFF. CDR3 in DNA: TGCGCCAGCAGCCCACAAAAAGGCGGGACTAACACCGGGGAGCTGTTTTTT.

The chain employs TRBV6-6 and TRBJ2-3; 11 nucleotides match TRBD2. Trimming cost V 5 bases and J 0 bases; bases outside gene matches: 10. CDR1 and CDR2 from the germline V gene are MNHNY and SVGAGI (reference sequence). The length of the CDR3 is 18 residues. CDR3 sequence reads: CASSLPPRLAGSTDTQYF. CDR3 bases: TGTGCCAGCAGTCTACCCCCTAGACTAGCGGGGAGCACAGATACGCAGTATTTT.

The rearrangement links TRBV7-9 to TRBJ2-7, with D possibly TRBD1 on 6 matching bases. This CDR3 is built from 12 residues. The V end was cut by 5 bases, the J end by 4 bases, with 9 bases between. Germline V CDR1 and CDR2: SEHNR, FQNEAQ (reference sequence). CDR3 DNA: TGTGCCAGCAGCCGAACAGGGTACGAGCAGTACTTC. Amino acid sequence: CASSRTGYEQYF.

The chain carries TRBV2 and TRBJ1-6; 7 nucleotides align to TRBD1. The CDR3 is 15 residues long. Germline assignment: CDR1 SNHLY and CDR2 FYNNEI. Trimming removed 7 bases from V and 4 bases from J; junction bases left unmatched: 7. The CDR3 sequence: CASTQGGTYNSPLHF. CDR3 sequence (DNA): TGTGCCAGCACCCAGGGGGGAACTTATAATTCACCCCTCCACTTT.

This chain uses TRBV19 with TRBJ1-2, with TRBD1 matching over 7 bases. CDR1 and CDR2 (germline): LNHDA, SQIVND (reference sequence). The CDR3 covers 14 residues. V shed 3 bases, J shed 6 bases, and the junction held 7 bases outside the gene matches. CDR3 region: CASSISWDRDGYTF. The CDR3 DNA reads as TGTGCCAGTAGTATTTCCTGGGACAGAGATGGCTACACCTTC.

The chain uses TRBV6-4 and TRBJ2-5, with 10 bases aligning to TRBD2. Germline loops: CDR1 MRHNA, CDR2 SNTAGT. There are 17 residues in the CDR3. The junction had 14 bases not matched to a gene; V was cut back by 6 bases and J by 4 bases. CDR3 in DNA: TGTGCCAGCAGGGGGGGGCTAGCGGGAGCGTCGGGAGAGACCCAGTACTTC. Its translation is CASRGGLAGASGETQYF.

The chain is built from TRBV3-1 (or the pseudogene TRBV3-2) and TRBJ2-7; 13 bases line up with TRBD2. The length of the CDR3 is 15 residues. The V gene end was trimmed by 4 bases and the J gene end by 4 bases; junction bases not matched to a gene: 4. Per the germline V gene, CDR1 is LGHDT and CDR2 is YNNKEL (reference sequence). The CDR3 here is CASSPRTSGSYEQYF. CDR3 bases: TGTGCCAGCAGCCCCCGGACTAGCGGGAGTTACGAGCAGTACTTC.

The J gene is TRBJ2-1, the V gene TRBV24-1; weak D call: TRBD1 (6 bases). Germline lookup yields CDR1 KGHDR and CDR2 SFDVKD. CDR3 length: 14 amino acids. Trimming took 4 bases from V and 7 from J, leaving 13 bases between them. This CDR3 is CATSDRRGRNEQFF. Here the CDR3 DNA reads TGTGCCACCAGTGACCGCAGGGGTCGGAATGAGCAGTTCTTC.

The V call is TRBV28, the J call TRBJ2-5, with 11 nucleotides matching TRBD1. V lost 2 bases to trimming and J lost 4 bases; unmatched junction nucleotides: 3. From germline, CDR1 is MDHEN and CDR2 SYDVKM. This CDR3 is 15 amino acids long. The DNA of the CDR3 is TGTGCCAGCAGTTTAGGGACAGGGGGAGCAGAGACCCAGTACTTC. It specifies CASSLGTGGAETQYF.

There are a few counts of this clone. The chain employs TRBV20-1 and TRBJ1-3; D is unresolved. V was shortened by 3 bases and J by 0 bases, with 6 bases between the two germline ends. The germline gives CDR1 DFQATT, CDR2 SNEGSKA (reference sequence). The CDR3 contains 13 residues. CDR3 coding DNA: TGCAGTGCTAGTGTAGACTCTGGAAACACCATATATTTT. Its protein product is CSASVDSGNTIYF.

This clone has a handful of counts. This rearrangement joins TRBV5-6 to TRBJ1-1; weak D call: TRBD1 (5 bases). The germline V gene has CDR1 SGHDT and CDR2 YYEEEE. Trimming removed 0 bases from V and 6 bases from J, with 15 bases in between. The CDR3 loop spans 15 amino acids. CDR3 loop: CASSLAGRVIAEAFF. In DNA form, the CDR3 reads TGTGCCAGCAGCTTGGCCGGCAGGGTCATAGCTGAAGCTTTCTTT.

Concerning this clone: In the same sample, other DNA sequences code for this CDR3. This rearrangement joins TRBV6-5 to TRBJ2-5; D perhaps matches TRBD2 (7 bases). Per the germline V gene, CDR1 is MNHEY and CDR2 is SVGAGI. Trimming took off 0 bases at V and 5 bases at J, with 10 bases between the two ends. The CDR3 length is 14 residues. The CDR3 loop reads CASSYSGGRETQYF. The CDR3 coding sequence is TGTGCCAGCAGTTACTCGGGGGGGCGGGAGACCCAGTACTTC.

This sequence joins TRBV5-1 and TRBJ1-3; 11 bases fit TRBD1. The CDR3 extends over 13 amino acids. Germline CDR1 reads SGHRS; CDR2 reads YFSETQ. The J segment lost 10 bases and the V segment lost 4 bases, leaving 4 bases of the junction unmatched. The CDR3 bases are TGCGCCAGCAGCCCGGACAGGGGGCCGACCATATATTTT. This gives the protein CASSPDRGPTIYF.

This CDR3 reads CASSVDLNTEAFF. The CDR3 region has the DNA TGTGCCAGCAGTGTGGACTTGAACACTGAAGCTTTCTTT. The J gene is TRBJ1-1, the V gene TRBV6-4, with D unresolved. The CDR3 length is 13 residues. Germline V gene sequence: CDR1 MRHNA, CDR2 SNTAGT. The V gene lost 4 bases and the J gene lost 0 bases, with 6 bases spanning the gap.

This clone was counted once. DNA of the CDR3: TGTGCCAGCGCCCTTCGGGACAACGAATACAATGAGCAGTTCTTC. Translated: CASALRDNEYNEQFF. This chain links TRBV2 with TRBJ2-1; perhaps TRBD1 as D (6 bases). Germline V CDR1 and CDR2: SNHLY, FYNNEI. The V end was cut by 8 bases, the J end by 4 bases, with 18 bases between. The length of the CDR3 is 15 residues.

The chain uses TRBV5-4 and TRBJ1-1; D is possibly TRBD1 (6 bases). The germline gives CDR1 SGHNT, CDR2 YYREEE (reference sequence). Trimming pared 3 bases from V and 3 bases from J, leaving 15 bases between. This CDR3 contains 15 residues. CDR3 sequence reads: CASSWGGARDTEAFF. CDR3 nucleotide sequence: TGTGCCAGCAGCTGGGGGGGGGCGAGGGACACTGAAGCTTTCTTT.

V is TRBV5-1 and J is TRBJ2-7; 8 bases fit TRBD2. CDR1 and CDR2 (germline): SGHRS, YFSETQ. The CDR3 spans 15 residues. After removal of 1 base from V and 4 bases from J, the junction contained 7 bases not matched to a gene. This chain's CDR3 is CASSLTSGSRYEQYF. The CDR3 bases are TGCGCCAGCAGCTTGACGAGCGGGAGCAGGTACGAGCAGTACTTC.

The rearrangement links TRBV12-5 to TRBJ2-5, with 7 bases identical to TRBD2. The CDR3 extends over 15 amino acids. Looked up from germline, CDR1 is LGHNT and CDR2 is FRNRAP. Losses at the gene ends were 5 bases for V and 4 bases for J; bases not matched to a gene: 10. CDR3 in DNA: TGTGCTAGTGGTGCCGTGGGGAGGGCCCGAGAGACCCAGTACTTC. Protein sequence: CASGAVGRARETQYF.

The chain combines TRBV7-9 with TRBJ2-7, with 8 bases fitting TRBD1. In germline, CDR1 is SEHNR, CDR2 FQNEAQ (reference sequence). V shed 2 bases and J 5 bases; nucleotides not matched to a gene: 8. This CDR3 contains 15 residues. The CDR3 sequence is CASSLIRQGANEQYF. The CDR3 DNA follows: TGTGCCAGCAGCTTAATTCGGCAGGGGGCCAACGAGCAGTACTTC. Combining the CDR3 with reference TRBV7-9 and TRBJ2-7 gives the whole variable domain DTGVSQNPRHKITKRGQNVTFRCDPISEHNRLYWYRQTLGQGPEFLTYFQNEAQLEKSRLLSDRFSAERPKGSFSTLEIQRTEQGDSAMYLCASSLIRQGANEQYFGPGTRLTVT.

The gene calls are TRBV20-1 and TRBJ2-1, with D tentatively TRBD1 (5 bases). V was clipped by 3 bases and J by 10 bases, with 10 bases between them. This CDR3 spans 11 amino acids. The germline V gene encodes CDR1 DFQATT and CDR2 SNEGSKA (reference sequence). The CDR3 sequence is CSASWGGEQFF. The CDR3 DNA is TGCAGTGCTAGTTGGGGCGGAGAGCAGTTCTTC.

The count of this clone is one. The chain employs TRBV3-1 (or the pseudogene TRBV3-2) and TRBJ1-4, with D possibly matching TRBD1 (6 bases). From germline, CDR1 is LGHDT and CDR2 YNNKEL (reference sequence). The ends were cut back, 1 base at V and 5 bases at J, with 8 bases in the middle. This CDR3 has 14 amino acids. Written as DNA, the CDR3 is TGTGCCAGCAGCCAAGGGACAGCGAATGAAAAACTGTTTTTT. This encodes CASSQGTANEKLFF.

V and J are TRBV29-1 and TRBJ1-2; TRBD1 agrees at 11 bases. V gave up 5 bases and J gave up 4 bases; unmatched junction bases: 3. The germline V gene encodes CDR1 SQVTM and CDR2 ANQGSEA. This CDR3 has 13 amino acids. The CDR3 sequence is CSVWTGGIYGYTF. The CDR3 DNA follows: TGCAGCGTTTGGACAGGGGGCATCTATGGCTACACCTTC.

The V call is TRBV7-9, the J call TRBJ2-1, with 10 bases fitting TRBD2. J gave up 5 bases and V 6 bases, and 16 bases lay outside the gene matches. The CDR3 loop spans 18 amino acids. CDR1 and CDR2 (germline): SEHNR, FQNEAQ (reference sequence). Written as DNA, the CDR3 is TGTGCCAGCAGATTGACTAGCGGGCGGCTAAGACGTAACAATGAGCAGTTCTTC. This translates into CASRLTSGRLRRNNEQFF.

This chain links TRBV9 with TRBJ2-2; TRBD2 might be the D (7 bases). The CDR3 is made up of 15 amino acids. Germline V gene sequence: CDR1 SGDLS, CDR2 YYNGEE. V lost 3 bases to trimming and J lost 4 bases, with 13 bases between them. CDR3 amino acids: CASSGGGFRTGELFF. CDR3 nucleotides: TGTGCCAGCAGCGGGGGGGGCTTCCGCACCGGGGAGCTGTTTTTT.

The count of this clone is one. The V gene is TRBV7-9, the J gene TRBJ1-2; TRBD1 might be the D (6 bases). The CDR3 extends over 13 amino acids. The V gene lost 5 bases and the J gene lost 2 bases, with 9 bases spanning the gap. Per germline, CDR1 SEHNR and CDR2 FQNEAQ (reference sequence). The CDR3 is CASSQGQNYGYTF. The CDR3 DNA reads as TGTGCCAGCAGCCAAGGACAGAACTATGGCTACACCTTC.

This clone was observed a few times. J is TRBJ1-1 and V is TRBV6-5; D remains ambiguous. V dropped 0 bases and J dropped 4 bases, with 12 bases sitting between them. The CDR3 is 15 residues long. Germline CDR1 and CDR2: MNHEY and SVGAGI. Written as DNA, the CDR3 is TGTGCCAGCAGTTACTCGTTTGAGGGTGTCACTGAAGCTTTCTTT. Translation: CASSYSFEGVTEAFF.

The gene calls are TRBV19 and TRBJ2-3; 7 bases match TRBD1. Losses at the gene ends were 9 bases for V and 3 bases for J; bases not matched to a gene: 6. The CDR3 runs to 13 residues. The V gene's germline CDR1 is LNHDA and CDR2 SQIVND (reference sequence). CDR3: CASDRDGTDTQYF. DNA for the CDR3: TGTGCCAGCGACAGGGATGGAACAGATACGCAGTATTTT.